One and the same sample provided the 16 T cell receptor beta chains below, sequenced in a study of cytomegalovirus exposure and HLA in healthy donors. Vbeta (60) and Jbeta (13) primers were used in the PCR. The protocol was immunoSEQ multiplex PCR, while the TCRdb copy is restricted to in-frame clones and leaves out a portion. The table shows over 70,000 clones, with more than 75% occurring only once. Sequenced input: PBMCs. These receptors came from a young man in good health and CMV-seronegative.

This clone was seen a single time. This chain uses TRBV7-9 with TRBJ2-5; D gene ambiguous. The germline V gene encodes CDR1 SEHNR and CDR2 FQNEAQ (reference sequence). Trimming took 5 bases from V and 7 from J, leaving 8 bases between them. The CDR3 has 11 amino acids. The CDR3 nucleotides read TGTGCCAGCAGCAGCCCGGGGACCCAGTACTTC. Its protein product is CASSSPGTQYF.

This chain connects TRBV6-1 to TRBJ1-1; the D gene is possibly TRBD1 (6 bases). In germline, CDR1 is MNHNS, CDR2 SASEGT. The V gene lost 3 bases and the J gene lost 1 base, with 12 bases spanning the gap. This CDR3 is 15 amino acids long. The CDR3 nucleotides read TGTGCCAGCAGTGATGGGGGCAGGTCGAACACTGAAGCTTTCTTT. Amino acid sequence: CASSDGGRSNTEAFF.

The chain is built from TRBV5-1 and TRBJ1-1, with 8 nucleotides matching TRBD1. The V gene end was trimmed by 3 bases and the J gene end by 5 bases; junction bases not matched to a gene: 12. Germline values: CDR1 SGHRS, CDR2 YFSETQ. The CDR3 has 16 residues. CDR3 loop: CASSSRTGRDRTEAFF. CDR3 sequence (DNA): TGCGCCAGCAGCTCGCGGACAGGGAGGGATAGGACTGAAGCTTTCTTT. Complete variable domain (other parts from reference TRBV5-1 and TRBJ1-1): KAGVTQTPRYLIKTRGQQVTLSCSPISGHRSVSWYQQTPGQGLQFLFEYFSETQRNKGNFPGRFSGRQFSNSRSEMNVSTLELGDSALYLCASSSRTGRDRTEAFFGQGTRLTVV.

CDR3 bases: TGTGCCAGCTCACCGCCGGGGGGAGATCAGCCCCAGCATTTT. Translated, it gives CASSPPGGDQPQHF. This rearrangement joins TRBV18 to TRBJ1-5; D may be TRBD1 (5 bases). Trimming shortened V by 3 bases and J by 5 bases, and 11 bases separated the two germline ends. The CDR3 consists of 14 residues. The germline V gene encodes CDR1 KGHSH and CDR2 LQKENI. Supplemented by reference TRBV18 and TRBJ1-5, the full variable domain reads NAGVMQNPRHLVRRRGQEARLRCSPMKGHSHVYWYRQLPEEGLKFMVYLQKENIIDESGMPKERFSAEFPKEGPSILRIQQVVRGDSAAYFCASSPPGGDQPQHFGDGTRLSIL.

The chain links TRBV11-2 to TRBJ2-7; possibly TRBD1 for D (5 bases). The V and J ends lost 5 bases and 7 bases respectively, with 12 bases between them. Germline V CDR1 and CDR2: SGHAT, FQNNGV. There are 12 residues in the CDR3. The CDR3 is CASSRQGFEQYF. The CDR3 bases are TGTGCCAGCAGCCGTCAGGGCTTTGAGCAGTACTTC.

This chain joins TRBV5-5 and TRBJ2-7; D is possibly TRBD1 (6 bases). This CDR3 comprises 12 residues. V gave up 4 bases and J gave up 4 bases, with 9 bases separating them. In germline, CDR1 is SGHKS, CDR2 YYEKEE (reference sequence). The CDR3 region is CASSPTGYEQYF. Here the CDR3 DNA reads TGTGCCAGCAGCCCGACAGGATACGAGCAGTACTTC.

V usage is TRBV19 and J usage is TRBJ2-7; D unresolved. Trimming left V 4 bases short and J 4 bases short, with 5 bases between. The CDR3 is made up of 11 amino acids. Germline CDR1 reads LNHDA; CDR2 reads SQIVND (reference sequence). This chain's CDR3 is CASSTGYEQYF. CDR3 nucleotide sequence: TGTGCCAGTAGTACCGGGTACGAGCAGTACTTC.

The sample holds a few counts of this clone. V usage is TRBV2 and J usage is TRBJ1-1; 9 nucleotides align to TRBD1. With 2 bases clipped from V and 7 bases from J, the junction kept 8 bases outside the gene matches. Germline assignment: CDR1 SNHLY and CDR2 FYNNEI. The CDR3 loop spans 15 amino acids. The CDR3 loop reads CASSEFLDRGSEAFF. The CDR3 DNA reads TGTGCCAGCAGTGAATTCTTGGACAGGGGAAGTGAAGCTTTCTTT.

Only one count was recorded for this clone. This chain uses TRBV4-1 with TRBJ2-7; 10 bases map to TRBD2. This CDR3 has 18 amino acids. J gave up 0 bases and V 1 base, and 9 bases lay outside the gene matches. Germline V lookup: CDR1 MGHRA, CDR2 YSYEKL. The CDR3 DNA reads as TGCGCCAGCAGCCAAGGGGGCTGGGGGACTAGCGACTCCTACGAGCAGTACTTC. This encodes CASSQGGWGTSDSYEQYF.

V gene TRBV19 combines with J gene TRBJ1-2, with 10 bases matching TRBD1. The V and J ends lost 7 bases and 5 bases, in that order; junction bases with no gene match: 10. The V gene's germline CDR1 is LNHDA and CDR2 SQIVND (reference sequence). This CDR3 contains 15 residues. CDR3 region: CASKNSRDRGYGYTF. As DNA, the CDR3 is TGTGCCAGTAAAAATTCCCGGGACAGGGGTTATGGCTACACCTTC.

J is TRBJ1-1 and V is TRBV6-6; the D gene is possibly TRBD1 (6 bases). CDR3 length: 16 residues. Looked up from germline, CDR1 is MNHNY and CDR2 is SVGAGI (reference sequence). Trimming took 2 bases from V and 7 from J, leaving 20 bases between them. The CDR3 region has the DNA TGTGCCAGCAGTTACCTCGGTGGGAGGGGGAGTAGTGAAGCTTTCTTT. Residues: CASSYLGGRGSSEAFF.

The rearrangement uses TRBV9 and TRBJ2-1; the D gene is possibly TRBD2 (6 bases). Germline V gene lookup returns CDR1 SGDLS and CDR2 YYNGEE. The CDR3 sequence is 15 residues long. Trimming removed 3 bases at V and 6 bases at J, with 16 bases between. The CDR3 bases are TGTGCCAGCAGCGGGGGGGACCCCGAGGGCAATGAGCAGTTCTTC. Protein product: CASSGGDPEGNEQFF. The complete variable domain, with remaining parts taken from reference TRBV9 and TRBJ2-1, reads DSGVTQTPKHLITATGQRVTLRCSPRSGDLSVYWYQQSLDQGLQFLIQYYNGEERAKGNILERFSAQQFPDLHSELNLSSLELGDSALYFCASSGGDPEGNEQFFGPGTRLTVL.

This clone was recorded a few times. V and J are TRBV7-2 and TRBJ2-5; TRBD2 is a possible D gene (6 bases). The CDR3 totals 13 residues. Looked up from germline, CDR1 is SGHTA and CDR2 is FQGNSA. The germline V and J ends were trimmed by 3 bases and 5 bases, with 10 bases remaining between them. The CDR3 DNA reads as TGTGCCAGCAGCTTTGGTGGGGGGGAGACCCAGTACTTC. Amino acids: CASSFGGGETQYF. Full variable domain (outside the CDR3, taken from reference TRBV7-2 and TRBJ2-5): GAGVSQSPSNKVTEKGKDVELRCDPISGHTALYWYRQSLGQGLEFLIYFQGNSAPDKSGLPSDRFSAERTGGSVSTLTIQRTQQEDSAVYLCASSFGGGETQYFGPGTRLLVL.

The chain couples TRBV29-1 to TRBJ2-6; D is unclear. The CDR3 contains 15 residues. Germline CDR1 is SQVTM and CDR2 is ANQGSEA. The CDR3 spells CSVSGTSGGANVLTF. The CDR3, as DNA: TGCAGTGTCTCCGGCACCTCGGGTGGGGCCAACGTCCTGACTTTC.

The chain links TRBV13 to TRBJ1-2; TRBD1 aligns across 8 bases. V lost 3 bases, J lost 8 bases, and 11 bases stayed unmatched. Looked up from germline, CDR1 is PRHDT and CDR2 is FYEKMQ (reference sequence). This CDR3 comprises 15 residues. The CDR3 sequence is CASSFRGQGVRGYTF. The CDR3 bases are TGTGCCAGCAGCTTTCGTGGACAGGGAGTAAGGGGCTACACCTTC.

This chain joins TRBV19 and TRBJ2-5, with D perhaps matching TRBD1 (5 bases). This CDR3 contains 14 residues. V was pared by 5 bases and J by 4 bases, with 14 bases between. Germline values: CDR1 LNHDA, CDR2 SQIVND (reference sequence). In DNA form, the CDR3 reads TGTGCCAGTAGTGTCAGGGATTCGGGAGAGACCCAGTACTTC. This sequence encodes CASSVRDSGETQYF.